The rows below give T cell receptor beta chains drawn from one sample of a study of PD-L1 blockade in urothelial cancer. Using immunoSEQ multiplex PCR, the repertoire was profiled, and TCRdb retains in-frame clones only, with some absent. This table has tens of thousands of clones, about four fifths appearing once. The material sequenced was PBMCs, taken around atezolizumab (anti-PD-L1) treatment. The receptor source for this set is a man between 70 and 80 years old with urothelial cancer. The CDR3 runs from the conserved cysteine through the conserved F or W. Each record gives: D gene, J gene, V gene, clone size, CDR3 protein, CDR3 DNA. A D gene is named only where the DNA matches it firmly. The size of a clone is reported for some rows only, either as once, few or many, or as a class for expanded clones.

. TRBJ1-2 TRBV27 . CASSLRGTYGYTF TGTGCCAGCAGTTTAAGGGGAACCTATGGCTACACCTTC
TRBD2 TRBJ2-5 TRBV5-4 . CASSLASGREKETQYF TGTGCCAGCAGCTTGGCAAGCGGGAGGGAAAAAGAGACCCAGTACTTC
TRBD1 TRBJ2-7 TRBV19 . CASSRQGGETVHEQYF TGTGCCAGTAGTCGACAGGGGGGCGAGACTGTCCACGAGCAGTACTTC
. TRBJ1-1 TRBV5-4 . CASSLVQTNTEAFF TGTGCCAGCAGCTTAGTACAGACGAACACTGAAGCTTTCTTT
TRBD1 TRBJ1-5 TRBV6-5 . CASSRDRENQPQHF TGTGCCAGCAGCCGAGACAGGGAGAATCAGCCCCAGCATTTT
. TRBJ2-5 TRBV5-1 . CASSLGGQETQYF TGCGCCAGCAGCTTGGGAGGACAAGAGACCCAGTACTTC
. TRBJ1-1 TRBV6-5 . CASAYGRGNTEAFF TGTGCCAGCGCCTACGGGAGGGGTAACACTGAAGCTTTCTTT
TRBD2 TRBJ2-3 TRBV2 . CASSYSGTSGSTDTQYF TGTGCCAGCAGCTACTCGGGGACTAGCGGGTCCACAGATACGCAGTATTTT
. TRBJ2-2 TRBV28 . CATLTGNTGELFF TGTGCCACCTTAACAGGGAACACCGGGGAGCTGTTTTTT
. TRBJ2-7 TRBV5-6 once CASRVQPVYEQYF TGTGCCAGCAGAGTACAACCAGTCTACGAGCAGTACTTC
. TRBJ2-5 TRBV5-5 . CASSAGGADQETQYF TGTGCCAGCAGCGCCGGGGGAGCGGATCAAGAGACCCAGTACTTC
. TRBJ2-5 TRBV13 once CASSSSRETQYF TGTGCCAGCAGCTCGAGCCGGGAGACCCAGTACTTC
TRBD2 TRBJ2-5 TRBV25-1 . CASSEGGSSTQETQYF TGTGCCAGCAGTGAGGGAGGGAGCTCCACCCAAGAGACCCAGTACTTC
TRBD1 TRBJ2-5 TRBV5-6 few CASSLDRGETQYF TGTGCCAGCAGCTTGGACAGGGGAGAGACCCAGTACTTC